This T cell receptor (beta chain) was recorded in a study of T cells in Graves' hyperthyroidism and ophthalmopathy. General study findings and limits: For ophthalmopathy, model prediction preceded onset by a median 6.5 months. From stable hyperthyroidism, ophthalmopathy was set apart by a 13 V-J model. Within blood appeared most thyroid clonotypes that had expanded above 0.001.

The CDR3 has 15 residues. Trimming left V 4 bases short and J 1 base short, with 14 bases between. Germline V CDR1 and CDR2: MNHNS, SASEGT. Subjects with ophthalmopathy showed a Clinical Activity Score no lower than 3, a NOSPECS grade no lower than 4, and a duration shorter than 3 months. This clonotype was found many times. No antigen is known for it. Using RNA transcripts as the source, TCR beta CDR3 regions were amplified. RT-PCR in the first round (using the HTBI primer set) targeted the TCR CDR3. Using its own MiXCR run on the multiplex PCR reads, TCRdb lists one record per CDR3 protein. Of 560,000 or so distinct CDR3 sequences in the sample, 15% to 20% were seen once.

This clonotype originated in a man aged 35-49 years with Graves' ophthalmopathy. The chain recombines TRBV6-1 with TRBJ2-7; D may be TRBD1 (5 bases). The sequenced sample consisted of blood. CDR3 amino acids: CASSAIPGMSYEQYF. CDR3 in DNA: TGTGCCAGCAGTGCGATCCCAGGGATGTCCTACGAGCAGTACTTC.